The text below deals with one TCR beta chain. The CDR3 has 16 residues. Germline CDR1 and CDR2: SGHDT and YYEEEE. V lost 1 base to trimming and J lost 2 bases, with 13 bases between them. In the original processing: Estimated nucleated cell counts came from reference gene primer amplification. Sequencing was performed with immunoSEQ multiplex PCR; in TCRdb, only in-frame clones are kept and a portion is missing. V and J calls and clone size are given by that table; D and trimming were obtained from the DNA. The sample holds approximately 100,000 clones, around 93% seen once. This sample was taken from a study of blood T cell repertoires in COVID-19. In the study overall: Samples came from the United States, Italy and Spain, spanning acute and convalescent COVID-19. In each case, the material was cDNA or gDNA derived from T cells, B-cell-depleted T cells, or PBMCs.

This chain links TRBV5-6 with TRBJ1-5; D gene unclear. The sequence was obtained from a middle-aged man with acute or convalescent COVID-19. Sequenced input: peripheral blood. In DNA form, the CDR3 reads TGTGCCAGCAGCTTGTTGACGGCTCAGGGCAATCAGCCCCAGCATTTT. Encoded protein: CASSLLTAQGNQPQHF.